This section outlines one T cell receptor beta chain sequence together with its context. This sample is drawn from a study of blood T cell repertoires in COVID-19. In the study overall: The study drew acute and convalescent COVID-19 samples from the United States, Italy and Spain. From T cells, B-cell-depleted T cells, or PBMCs came the material, which was cDNA or gDNA.

In the authors' methods: From reference gene primer amplification, estimates of nucleated cell counts were derived. Repertoires were generated with immunoSEQ multiplex PCR, while TCRdb's copy carries only in-frame clones and drops some. The V and J calls and clone size are taken from that table; D and trimming were inferred from the DNA. The sample lists some 160,000 clones, around 90% occurring once. Germline V gene lookup returns CDR1 SGHAT and CDR2 FQNNGV. The CDR3 consists of 15 residues. Trimming at V came to 5 bases and at J to 7 bases, leaving 13 bases not matched to a gene. The clonotype comes from a man younger than 35 with COVID-19, enrolled during active disease. The rearrangement links TRBV11-2 to TRBJ2-7; 8 bases align to TRBD1. The sequenced sample consisted of peripheral blood. The CDR3 DNA sequence: TGTGCCAGCAGCCAGACAGGGGAAAATTTGTCTGAGCAGTACTTC. Protein product: CASSQTGENLSEQYF.